Each of the 17 T cell receptor beta chains below was sequenced from the same sample in a study of identical twins. Via MiXCR, TCRdb re-called the 5' RACE reads, giving one row per CDR3 protein. The repertoire has hundreds of thousands of distinct CDR3 sequences, approximately 13% of them found once; the top ten carry 7.2%. These data were likewise used in another study, on yellow fever vaccine responses in identical twins.

The sample was CD8+ T cells sorted from blood. Receptors originate from a woman between 18 and 30 years old in good health.

This clonotype was seen once. The CDR3: CASWWQGTDTQYF. The CDR3 DNA follows: TGTGCCAGCTGGTGGCAAGGCACAGATACGCAGTATTTT. The chain carries TRBV27 and TRBJ2-3; no firm D call. The CDR3 loop spans 13 amino acids. Germline CDR1 is MNHEY and CDR2 is SMNVEV (reference sequence). V was pared by 8 bases and J by 1 base, with 10 bases between.

The V gene is TRBV20-1, the J gene TRBJ1-5; TRBD1 aligns across 9 bases. The germline V gene has CDR1 DFQATT and CDR2 SNEGSKA (reference sequence). The V segment lost 3 bases and the J segment 5 bases; nucleotides outside the gene matches: 2. This CDR3 is 13 amino acids long. The CDR3 DNA reads TGCAGTGCTAGTGGGACAGGGCATCAGCCCCAGCATTTT. As protein: CSASGTGHQPQHF.

The chain employs TRBV3-1 and TRBJ1-2; tentatively, D is TRBD1 (5 bases). This CDR3 is 17 amino acids long. Germline V gives CDR1 LGHDT, CDR2 YNNKEL (reference sequence). Trimming pared 4 bases from V and 4 bases from J, leaving 22 bases between. The CDR3 region is CASSPRGRAATLYGYTF. In DNA form, the CDR3 reads TGTGCCAGCAGCCCGCGGGGCAGGGCCGCAACTCTCTATGGCTACACCTTC.

In its sample, this clonotype was seen a few times. This chain joins TRBV29-1 and TRBJ1-2, with 7 bases aligning to TRBD1. Trimming took 0 bases from V and 3 from J; bases not matched to a gene: 7. Looked up from germline, CDR1 is SQVTM and CDR2 is ANQGSEA. CDR3 size: 15 residues. Here the CDR3 reads CSVEDREGADYGYTF. CDR3 bases: TGCAGCGTTGAAGATCGGGAGGGGGCTGACTATGGCTACACCTTC.

V gene TRBV11-2 combines with J gene TRBJ1-2; 9 positions match TRBD1. Trimming removed 3 bases from V and 3 bases from J; junction bases left unmatched: 8. Per germline, CDR1 SGHAT and CDR2 FQNNGV. There are 16 residues in the CDR3. The CDR3 sequence: CASSFNPGQGYYGYTF. The CDR3 coding sequence is TGTGCCAGCAGCTTTAATCCGGGACAGGGATACTATGGCTACACCTTC.

Only a few counts were recorded for this clonotype. V gene TRBV6-4 combines with J gene TRBJ1-6, with a tentative D call TRBD1 (6 bases). The V and J ends lost 3 bases and 7 bases respectively, with 13 bases between them. The length of the CDR3 is 15 residues. CDR1 MRHNA and CDR2 SNTAGT come from the germline V gene. CDR3 protein: CASSESAGENSPLHF. The CDR3 DNA follows: TGTGCCAGCAGTGAATCCGCAGGGGAGAATTCACCCCTCCACTTT.

V and J are TRBV24-1 and TRBJ2-1; 7 bases map to TRBD1. V gave up 2 bases and J gave up 5 bases; unmatched junction bases: 11. Germline values: CDR1 KGHDR, CDR2 SFDVKD. This CDR3 spans 17 amino acids. CDR3 coding DNA: TGTGCCACCAGTGATTCCTCGGGACAGTGGGCAAACAATGAGCAGTTCTTC. This gives the protein CATSDSSGQWANNEQFF.

This clonotype was picked up many times. The genes are TRBV6-2 or TRBV6-3 and TRBJ2-4; TRBD1 agrees at 8 bases. CDR1 and CDR2 (germline): MNHEY, SVGEGT. The CDR3 is 12 residues long. V shed 6 bases, J shed 12 bases, and the junction held 7 bases outside the gene matches. This CDR3 is CASRDGDRPQYF. In nucleotides, the CDR3 is TGTGCCAGCAGGGACGGGGACAGGCCTCAGTACTTC.

This clonotype has a count of ten or more. This sequence joins TRBV7-9 and TRBJ1-2; no reliable D call. CDR1 and CDR2 from the germline V gene are SEHNR and FQNEAQ (reference sequence). The CDR3 contains 14 residues. Deletions cut 1 base from V and 5 bases from J, with 11 bases between. The CDR3 coding sequence is TGTGCCAGCAGCTTAGACCTCGACCTATATGGCTACACCTTC. The encoded protein is CASSLDLDLYGYTF.

Written as DNA, the CDR3 is TGCAGCGTTGAAGGGGCGGGGTCGGACAATGAGCAGTTCTTC. This gives the protein CSVEGAGSDNEQFF. The chain joins TRBV29-1 to TRBJ2-1; D is possibly TRBD2 (6 bases). Germline V gene sequence: CDR1 SQVTM, CDR2 ANQGSEA. V lost 1 base and J 5 bases, leaving 12 bases between the germline ends. The length of the CDR3 is 14 residues.

The chain carries TRBV11-2 and TRBJ2-3; no clear D gene. With the DNA end fitting TRBJ1-5 better, the J assignment may be wrong. The CDR3 has 15 residues. Looked up from germline, CDR1 is SGHAT and CDR2 is FQNNGV. CDR3 nucleotides: TGTGCCAGCAGCGTTAGCGGGAGGCGCACAGATACGCAGCATTTT. Protein sequence: CASSVSGRRTDTQHF.

The chain carries TRBV12-3 or TRBV12-4 and TRBJ1-5, with 7 bases lining up with TRBD1. Trimming took 3 bases from V and 5 from J; bases not matched to a gene: 4. The CDR3 runs 14 residues. CDR3 in DNA: TGTGCCAGCAGTTTCGCCGACAGGGATCAGCCCCAGCATTTT. Translating gives CASSFADRDQPQHF.

This chain links TRBV27 with TRBJ2-3, with D possibly matching TRBD1 (5 bases). The V end was cut by 5 bases, the J end by 11 bases, with 17 bases between. Germline-derived CDR1 and CDR2 are MNHEY and SMNVEV (reference sequence). The CDR3 spans 13 residues. The CDR3 here is CASSPDSLRGQYF. The CDR3 bases are TGTGCCAGCAGTCCAGACTCGCTTAGGGGGCAGTATTTT.

This clonotype was observed a few times. This chain links TRBV12-3 or TRBV12-4 with TRBJ2-1; perhaps TRBD2 as D (6 bases). The CDR3 has 15 residues. Trimming took 1 base from V and 7 from J, leaving 14 bases between them. CDR3 loop: CASSLGSRRGNEQFF. DNA of the CDR3: TGTGCCAGCAGTTTAGGTTCTAGGAGGGGAAATGAGCAGTTCTTC.

This clonotype turned up a few times. CDR3 protein: CASSPPGGQPQHF. The CDR3, as DNA: TGTGCCAGCAGTCCCCCGGGGGGCCAGCCCCAGCATTTT. This sequence joins TRBV28 and TRBJ1-5; D perhaps matches TRBD1 (6 bases). CDR3 length equals 13 residues. The germline CDR1 and CDR2 sequences are MDHEN and SYDVKM. V lost 5 bases and J 7 bases, leaving 12 bases between the germline ends.

This clonotype was observed a few times. This chain links TRBV4-1 with TRBJ2-3, with D uncertain. V was pared by 0 bases and J by 6 bases, with 10 bases between. Germline V gene data show CDR1 as MGHRA and CDR2 as YSYEKL. The CDR3 runs 14 residues. The CDR3 DNA reads as TGCGCCAGCAGCCAAGATGTGCTAGTTGATACGCAGTATTTT. This gives the protein CASSQDVLVDTQYF.

This clonotype was recorded a few times. The chain employs TRBV10-3 and TRBJ1-2; 8 bases fit TRBD1. After removal of 6 bases from V and 6 bases from J, the junction contained 3 bases not matched to a gene. This CDR3 region has 12 residues. From germline, CDR1 is ENHRY and CDR2 SYGVKD. CDR3 sequence: CAIRTGDDGYTF. Written as DNA, the CDR3 is TGTGCCATCAGGACAGGGGATGATGGCTACACCTTC.